Following are 16 T cell receptor beta chains from one sample sequenced in a study of cytomegalovirus exposure and HLA in healthy donors. PCR amplification relied on 60 Vbeta primers (plus 13 Jbeta primers). TCRdb's table, derived via immunoSEQ multiplex PCR, lists solely in-frame clones and lacks some. The data show 35,000 to 50,000 clones, with approximately 55% seen just once and 9% to 13% held by the top ten. Input material: PBMCs. Receptor source: a human donor in good health.

The chain recombines TRBV7-2 with TRBJ2-1; 8 positions match TRBD2. The CDR3 covers 13 residues. V trimming: 5 bases; J trimming: 12 bases; junction bases outside the gene matches: 9. The V gene's germline CDR1 is SGHTA and CDR2 FQGNSA. The chain's CDR3 is CASSKGTSYGQFF. CDR3 bases: TGTGCCAGCAGCAAGGGGACTAGTTATGGGCAGTTCTTC. The complete variable domain, with remaining parts taken from reference TRBV7-2 and TRBJ2-1, reads GAGVSQSPSNKVTEKGKDVELRCDPISGHTALYWYRQSLGQGLEFLIYFQGNSAPDKSGLPSDRFSAERTGGSVSTLTIQRTQQEDSAVYLCASSKGTSYGQFFGPGTRLTVL.

This clone was counted a few times. The V and J genes are TRBV7-3 and TRBJ2-7; the match to TRBD1 covers 8 bases. V shed 5 bases and J 4 bases; nucleotides not matched to a gene: 10. Germline-derived CDR1 and CDR2 are SGHTA and FQGTGA. The CDR3 is made up of 15 amino acids. The CDR3, as DNA: TGTGCCAGCAGCCCCAGGCCAGGGGGCGCTTACGAGCAGTACTTC. Translating it yields CASSPRPGGAYEQYF.

This clone turned up a few times. The chain recombines TRBV27 with TRBJ2-7; 7 bases fit TRBD1. The CDR3 runs to 15 residues. CDR1 is MNHEY, CDR2 SMNVEV, per germline (reference sequence). With V trimmed by 7 bases and J by 2 bases, 11 bases remained unmatched. In DNA form, the CDR3 reads TGTGCCAGCACCACAACAACGGGACAGACCTACGAGCAGTACTTC. As protein: CASTTTTGQTYEQYF.

This CDR3 is CASSQVLSHEQYF. CDR3 coding DNA: TGTGCCAGCAGCCAGGTCCTATCCCACGAGCAGTACTTC. The chain combines TRBV4-2 with TRBJ2-7, with unresolved D. Germline CDR1 is LGHNA and CDR2 is YNFKEQ. The V end was cut by 3 bases, the J end by 5 bases, with 11 bases between. The CDR3 covers 13 residues.

The J gene is TRBJ1-2, the V gene TRBV7-9, with 7 bases lining up with TRBD1. CDR1 and CDR2 from the germline V gene are SEHNR and FQNEAQ (reference sequence). The junction had 3 bases not matched to a gene; V was cut back by 4 bases and J by 4 bases. There are 13 residues in the CDR3. The CDR3 here is CASSSGQTYGYTF. CDR3 coding DNA: TGTGCCAGCAGCTCGGGACAGACCTATGGCTACACCTTC.

This rearrangement joins TRBV18 to TRBJ2-2; TRBD1 matches 7 bases. J lost 4 bases, V lost 2 bases, and 7 bases had no gene match. This CDR3 has 16 residues. In germline, CDR1 is KGHSH, CDR2 LQKENI. CDR3 region: CASSPVTGSGTGELFF. The CDR3 nucleotides are TGTGCCAGCTCACCAGTGACAGGGTCGGGCACCGGGGAGCTGTTTTTT. Drawing the rest from reference TRBV18 and TRBJ2-2, the complete variable domain is NAGVMQNPRHLVRRRGQEARLRCSPMKGHSHVYWYRQLPEEGLKFMVYLQKENIIDESGMPKERFSAEFPKEGPSILRIQQVVRGDSAAYFCASSPVTGSGTGELFFGEGSRLTVL.

The genes are TRBV5-5 and TRBJ2-7; D unclear. CDR3 length: 17 amino acids. V lost 4 bases, J lost 3 bases, and 23 bases lay in between. The germline V gene has CDR1 SGHKS and CDR2 YYEKEE (reference sequence). CDR3 DNA sequence: TGTGCCAGCAGCACCTACTCATCCCCTAGTCCTTACTACGAGCAGTACTTC. Its translation is CASSTYSSPSPYYEQYF.

The chain carries TRBV6-5 and TRBJ1-6; 10 nucleotides match TRBD1. The CDR3 contains 16 residues. CDR1 is MNHEY and CDR2 is SVGAGI in the germline V gene. V was clipped by 0 bases and J by 8 bases; unmatched bases: 4. The CDR3 DNA sequence: TGTGCCAGCAGTTACTCTGGGACAGGGGCCTATTCACCCCTCCACTTT. As protein: CASSYSGTGAYSPLHF.

Comment on this clone: No DNA is shown, since the ends of the CDR3 on it are uncertain; the CDR3 is the one TCRdb lists. J is TRBJ2-2 and V is TRBV7-2; TRBD2 is the table's D call and was not checked against the DNA. Including both end residues, the CDR3 is 13 amino acids long. Looked up from germline, CDR1 is SGHTA and CDR2 is FQGNSA. The CDR3 here is CASSPQAPGSCFF.

The chain is built from TRBV19 and TRBJ2-6, with D possibly matching TRBD1 (7 bases). The germline V and J ends were trimmed by 4 bases and 0 bases, with 13 bases remaining between them. Germline CDR1 reads LNHDA; CDR2 reads SQIVND (reference sequence). This CDR3 spans 17 amino acids. The CDR3 DNA follows: TGTGCCAGTAGTACCGCGGGACAGTCCTCTGGGGCCAACGTCCTGACTTTC. This sequence encodes CASSTAGQSSGANVLTF.

This chain joins TRBV9 and TRBJ2-7; 8 nucleotides agree with TRBD1. CDR1 is SGDLS and CDR2 is YYNGEE in the germline V gene. The V gene end was trimmed by 4 bases and the J gene end by 6 bases; junction bases not matched to a gene: 12. The CDR3 sequence is 15 residues long. The CDR3 DNA reads TGTGCCAGCAGCCCGGGGTCTGAGACAGGGGCCGAGCAGTACTTC. It yields the protein CASSPGSETGAEQYF.

The chain couples TRBV5-8 to TRBJ2-1, with TRBD2 identical over 8 bases. This CDR3 is 17 amino acids long. With 0 bases clipped from V and 0 bases from J, the junction kept 5 bases outside the gene matches. Per the germline V gene, CDR1 is SGHTS and CDR2 is YDEGEE. The CDR3, as DNA: TGTGCCAGCAGCTTGGAAGGACTAGCTAGCTCCTACAATGAGCAGTTCTTC. This sequence encodes CASSLEGLASSYNEQFF.

The chain is built from TRBV7-6 and TRBJ2-1, with 11 bases lining up with TRBD2. The CDR3 covers 16 residues. Trimming at V came to 2 bases and at J to 4 bases, leaving 4 bases not matched to a gene. The V gene's germline CDR1 is SGHVS and CDR2 FNYEAQ. CDR3 bases: TGTGCCAGCAGCTTAAGAACTAGCGGGGGATACAATGAGCAGTTCTTC. Translating gives CASSLRTSGGYNEQFF.

The genes are TRBV27 and TRBJ2-6; 8 bases line up with TRBD1. Per the germline V gene, CDR1 is MNHEY and CDR2 is SMNVEV (reference sequence). V dropped 4 bases and J dropped 4; count of bases not matched to a gene: 6. The CDR3 length is 16 residues. The CDR3 DNA follows: TGTGCCAGCAGTTACACCCAGGGGGCCGGGGCCAACGTCCTGACTTTC. It translates to CASSYTQGAGANVLTF.

The chain employs TRBV5-1 and TRBJ1-4; the D is unclear. Trimming stripped 4 bases from V and 4 bases from J, with 17 bases between. This CDR3 region has 16 residues. The germline CDR1 and CDR2 sequences are SGHRS and YFSETQ. The CDR3 here is CASSQDPARINEKLFF. CDR3 coding DNA: TGCGCCAGCAGCCAAGATCCCGCGCGTATTAATGAAAAACTGTTTTTT.

The J gene is TRBJ1-2, the V gene TRBV30, with 9 nucleotides matching TRBD1. CDR1 is GTSNPN and CDR2 is SVGIG in the germline V gene (reference sequence). Trimming cost V 2 bases and J 3 bases; bases outside gene matches: 7. This CDR3 has 15 amino acids. The CDR3 DNA reads as TGTGCCTGGAGTATCCCGGGACAGGGATACTATGGCTACACCTTC. Protein product: CAWSIPGQGYYGYTF.